A selection of T cell receptor beta chains follows, all from one sample in a study of response to subunit inactivated influenza vaccine. TCRdb re-called the RT-PCR reads with MiXCR, one entry per CDR3 protein. The data show roughly 520,000 distinct CDR3 sequences, 25% seen once. Sample: CD4+ T cells sorted from PBMCs, taken 5 to 6 days after vaccination. These receptor sequences come from a man in his fifties or sixties who received an inactivated influenza vaccine. The CDR3 runs from the conserved cysteine through the conserved F or W. The D gene is left open where the match is weak. Size is omitted from some rows. Given values are once, few, many or a class for expanded clones.

d_gene	v_gene	j_gene	abundance	CDR3aa	CDR3nt
-	TRBV5-1	TRBJ2-3	few	CASSFSRDSTDTQYF	TGCGCCAGCAGCTTTAGCAGGGATAGCACAGATACGCAGTATTTT
-	TRBV7-9	TRBJ2-2	-	CASTPPDRPNTGELFF	TGTGCCAGCACACCCCCAGACAGGCCAAACACCGGGGAGCTGTTTTTT
TRBD2	TRBV20-1	TRBJ2-7	few	CSAREGTSPYEQYF	TGCAGTGCTAGAGAGGGGACTAGTCCCTACGAGCAGTACTTC
TRBD1	TRBV6-2/TRBV6-3	TRBJ2-7	few	CASRPTGDEQYF	TGTGCCAGCAGACCTACAGGGGACGAGCAGTACTTC
TRBD1	TRBV20-1	TRBJ1-3	few	CSAPDRGTNTIYF	TGCAGTGCTCCAGACAGGGGTACAAACACCATATATTTT
-	TRBV10-3	TRBJ2-7	-	CAISTGLSSYEQYF	TGTGCCATCAGCACAGGGTTGAGCTCCTACGAGCAGTACTTC
-	TRBV20-1	TRBJ2-5	many	CSAREPGQETQYF	TGCAGTGCTAGAGAGCCAGGACAAGAGACCCAGTACTTC
-	TRBV6-1	TRBJ2-5	-	CASSEASGSRETQYF	TGTGCCAGCAGTGAAGCCTCGGGCTCGCGGGAGACCCAGTACTTC
-	TRBV5-1	TRBJ1-2	-	CASSQRGADYGYTF	TGCGCCAGCAGCCAAAGGGGCGCGGACTATGGCTACACCTTC
-	TRBV6-2/TRBV6-3	TRBJ1-1	-	CASEGFMNTEAFF	TGTGCCAGCGAGGGGTTTATGAACACTGAAGCTTTCTTT
-	TRBV6-2/TRBV6-3	TRBJ2-6	-	CASNSPTGSGANVLTF	TGTGCCAGCAACAGTCCCACAGGCTCTGGGGCCAACGTCCTGACTTTC
TRBD2	TRBV12-3/TRBV12-4	TRBJ2-6	-	CASSSRGGVYGANVLTF	TGTGCCAGCAGTTCCCGGGGGGGGGTCTATGGGGCCAACGTCCTGACTTTC
TRBD1	TRBV6-1	TRBJ2-2	-	CASSGDRANTGELFF	TGTGCCAGCAGTGGGGACAGGGCGAACACCGGGGAGCTGTTTTTT
-	TRBV4-3	TRBJ1-4	-	CASSQGVGMTTNEKLFF	TGCGCCAGCAGCCAAGGGGTGGGAATGACAACTAATGAAAAACTGTTTTTT
-	TRBV24-1	TRBJ2-2	-	CATSDRQVTTGELFF	TGTGCCACCAGTGACCGACAGGTTACCACCGGGGAGCTGTTTTTT
TRBD2	TRBV11-1	TRBJ2-1	-	CASSRGSSGGAREQFF	TGTGCCAGCAGCCGCGGCTCTAGCGGGGGGGCTCGAGAGCAGTTCTTC
-	TRBV4-2	TRBJ1-2	-	CASSQDLGAGEVGYTF	TGTGCCAGCAGCCAAGATCTTGGGGCAGGGGAGGTTGGCTACACCTTC
-	TRBV4-3	TRBJ2-2	-	CASSQDRWGELFF	TGCGCCAGCAGCCAAGATCGTTGGGGGGAGCTGTTTTTT
-	TRBV6-1	TRBJ2-1	-	CASSANLGTNEQFF	TGTGCCAGCAGTGCAAATCTAGGAACTAATGAGCAGTTCTTC
-	TRBV19	TRBJ2-1	-	CASSFRGDPEQFF	TGTGCCAGTAGTTTCCGAGGCGATCCTGAGCAGTTCTTC
-	TRBV6-5	TRBJ1-4	few	CASSYGAGTNEKLFF	TGTGCCAGCAGTTACGGGGCCGGAACTAATGAAAAACTGTTTTTT
-	TRBV15	TRBJ2-5	-	CATSRDGVGTMTF	TGTGCCACCAGCAGAGATGGGGTGGGGACAATGACCTTC
-	TRBV12-3/TRBV12-4	TRBJ2-6	-	CASSPQTLASGANVLTF	TGTGCCAGCAGCCCTCAGACTTTGGCCTCTGGGGCCAACGTCCTGACTTTC
TRBD2	TRBV20-1	TRBJ2-3	-	CSATGTSGNLDTQYF	TGCAGTGCAACCGGGACTAGCGGAAATTTGGATACGCAGTATTTT
TRBD1	TRBV20-1	TRBJ1-5	-	CSAMTGNSNQPQHF	TGCAGTGCCATGACAGGGAATAGCAATCAGCCCCAGCATTTT
-	TRBV20-1	TRBJ1-2	-	CSAVTQDYGYTF	TGCAGTGCTGTCACACAGGACTATGGCTACACCTTC
-	TRBV10-3	TRBJ2-6	-	CAISESTGAGANVLTF	TGTGCCATCAGTGAGTCCACAGGCGCTGGGGCCAACGTCCTGACTTTC
TRBD2	TRBV4-2	TRBJ2-7	-	CASSQRTSGLSYEQYF	TGTGCCAGCAGCCAACGGACTAGCGGTTTGTCCTACGAGCAGTACTTC
TRBD1	TRBV10-3	TRBJ1-5	-	CAIKAGTGNQPQHF	TGTGCCATCAAGGCAGGGACAGGGAATCAGCCCCAGCATTTT
TRBD1	TRBV25-1	TRBJ1-2	-	CASSQPGQGWYGYTF	TGTGCCAGCAGTCAACCAGGACAGGGGTGGTATGGCTACACCTTC
-	TRBV5-1	TRBJ2-5	-	CASSLSSSVVGETQYF	TGCGCCAGCAGCTTGTCGTCTTCCGTTGTGGGGGAGACCCAGTACTTC
TRBD2	TRBV20-1	TRBJ2-1	few	CSASQGGSNNEQFF	TGCAGTGCTAGTCAAGGCGGGAGTAATAATGAGCAGTTCTTC
-	TRBV28	TRBJ2-5	-	CASSLGGARYGETQYF	TGTGCCAGCAGTTTAGGGGGGGCGCGATATGGCGAGACCCAGTACTTC
TRBD2	TRBV28	TRBJ2-7	-	CASSRTSGGFYEQYF	TGTGCCAGCAGTCGGACTAGCGGGGGATTCTACGAGCAGTACTTC
-	TRBV3-1	TRBJ1-2	-	CASSLNPGGGTVDTF	TGTGCCAGCAGCCTAAACCCCGGGGGGGGAACTGTGGACACCTTC
TRBD1	TRBV4-2	TRBJ2-2	few	CASSQRANRGSTGELFF	TGTGCCAGCAGCCAAAGGGCAAACAGGGGAAGTACCGGGGAGCTGTTTTTT
TRBD1	TRBV20-1	TRBJ2-2	-	CSASSRDRGPRTGELFF	TGCAGTGCTAGTTCCCGGGACAGGGGGCCGAGGACCGGGGAGCTGTTTTTT
-	TRBV12-3/TRBV12-4	TRBJ1-5	few	CASKRGESNQPQHF	TGTGCCAGCAAAAGGGGGGAGAGCAATCAGCCCCAGCATTTT
-	TRBV7-2	TRBJ2-7	-	CASSPSGVSSYEQYF	TGTGCCAGCAGCCCCTCCGGGGTTAGCTCCTACGAGCAGTACTTC
TRBD2	TRBV7-9	TRBJ2-2	-	CASSTSGVGELFF	TGTGCCAGCAGCACCAGCGGGGTCGGGGAGCTGTTTTTT